The 3 T cell receptor beta chains below were found in one sample sequenced in a study of technical replicates of blood from a few donors. Libraries were prepared by immunoSEQ multiplex PCR; TCRdb keeps only in-frame clonotypes and omits some of them. Of 65,000 to 95,000 clones listed, just over 90% are singletons. The source material was T cells isolated from PBMCs. The receptors originated from a human donor in good health.

The CDR3 reads CASSRPGAGNTIYF. CDR3 in DNA: TGTGCCAGTAGTAGGCCAGGGGCTGGAAACACCATATATTTT. The J gene is TRBJ1-3, the V gene TRBV19; possibly TRBD1 for D (6 bases). CDR1 and CDR2 from the germline V gene are LNHDA and SQIVND (reference sequence). V lost 4 bases and J 2 bases, leaving 9 bases between the germline ends. The CDR3 is 14 residues long.

The V call is TRBV5-6, the J call TRBJ1-5, with D possibly TRBD1 on 5 matching bases. CDR3 length: 14 residues. V was clipped by 4 bases and J by 7 bases, with 15 bases between them. Germline-derived CDR1 and CDR2 are SGHDT and YYEEEE. The CDR3 DNA is TGTGCCAGCAGCCTGGGACCGGGAGGGCAGCCCCAGCATTTT. This codes for CASSLGPGGQPQHF.

The genes are TRBV7-2 and TRBJ2-7; maybe TRBD1 (5 bases). CDR3 length: 12 residues. Trimming cost V 5 bases and J 2 bases, with 7 bases left between them. From germline, CDR1 is SGHTA and CDR2 FQGNSA. The CDR3 here is CASSRTTYEQYF. For the CDR3, the DNA is TGTGCCAGCAGCCGGACAACCTACGAGCAGTACTTC.